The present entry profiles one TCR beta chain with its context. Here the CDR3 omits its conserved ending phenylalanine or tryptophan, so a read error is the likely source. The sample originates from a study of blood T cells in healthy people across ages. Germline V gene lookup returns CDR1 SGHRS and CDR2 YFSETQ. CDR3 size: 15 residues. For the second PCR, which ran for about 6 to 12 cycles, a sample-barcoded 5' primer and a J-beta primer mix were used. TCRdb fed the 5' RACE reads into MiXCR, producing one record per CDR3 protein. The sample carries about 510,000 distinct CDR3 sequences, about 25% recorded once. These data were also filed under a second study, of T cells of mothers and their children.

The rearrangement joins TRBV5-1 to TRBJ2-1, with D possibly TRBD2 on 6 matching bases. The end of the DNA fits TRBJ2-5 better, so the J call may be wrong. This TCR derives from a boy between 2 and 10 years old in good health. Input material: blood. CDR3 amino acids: CASSLQGLLLETQYL. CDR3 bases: TGCGCCAGCAGCCTCCAAGGACTACTCTTAGAGACCCAGTACCTC.